This is a list of T cell receptor beta chains from one sample in a study of shared clonotypes between healthy human individuals. The method was immunoSEQ multiplex PCR; TCRdb's version includes in-frame clones alone and lacks a portion of them. The sample consists of some 2.1 million clones, about 95% of them appearing once. The sequencing input was naive CD8+ T cells sorted from blood. These receptor sequences come from a man younger than 35 in good health. Each CDR3 is given without its conserved first and last residue. Clone size is given for some rows only: seen once, a few or many times, or a class if the clone is expanded.

length	V	size	J	CDR3
13	TRBV4-2	NA	TRBJ2-2	ASSPGTGSTGELF
13	TRBV7-9	once	TRBJ1-2	ASSLGGGRDYGYT
9	TRBV19	NA	TRBJ1-1	ASSGGSEAF
11	TRBV9	NA	TRBJ2-7	ASSSGLGYEQY
14	TRBV7-8	NA	TRBJ2-2	ASSLLESTYTGELF
11	TRBV28	NA	TRBJ2-7	ASSPGQTYEQY
12	TRBV30	once	TRBJ1-1	AWSVGQGIDEAF
13	TRBV4-3	once	TRBJ2-7	ASSQDSDRVNEQY
13	TRBV29-1	NA	TRBJ1-2	SVEGKGQSPYGYT
13	TRBV11-2	once	TRBJ2-5	ASSLSAGAQETQY
11	TRBV10-3	NA	TRBJ1-1	AISGWADTEAF
11	TRBV7-6	once	TRBJ1-1	ASSEITGEKAF
11	TRBV28	NA	TRBJ1-6	ASSETGNSPLH
13	TRBV6-5	NA	TRBJ2-1	ASSLGRDLLYEQF
18	TRBV19	NA	TRBJ1-6	ASSIVWQGRRGSYNSPLH
12	TRBV14	NA	TRBJ2-5	ASSQDGFQETQY
9	TRBV29-1	NA	TRBJ2-1	SVEWGNEQF
16	TRBV13	NA	TRBJ2-1	ASSPIGGGPGPHNEQF
13	TRBV4-2	once	TRBJ1-2	ASSPEGGEVHGYT
12	TRBV28	NA	TRBJ2-2	ASSLTGGTGELF
9	TRBV29-1	NA	TRBJ2-7	SVEVNYEQY